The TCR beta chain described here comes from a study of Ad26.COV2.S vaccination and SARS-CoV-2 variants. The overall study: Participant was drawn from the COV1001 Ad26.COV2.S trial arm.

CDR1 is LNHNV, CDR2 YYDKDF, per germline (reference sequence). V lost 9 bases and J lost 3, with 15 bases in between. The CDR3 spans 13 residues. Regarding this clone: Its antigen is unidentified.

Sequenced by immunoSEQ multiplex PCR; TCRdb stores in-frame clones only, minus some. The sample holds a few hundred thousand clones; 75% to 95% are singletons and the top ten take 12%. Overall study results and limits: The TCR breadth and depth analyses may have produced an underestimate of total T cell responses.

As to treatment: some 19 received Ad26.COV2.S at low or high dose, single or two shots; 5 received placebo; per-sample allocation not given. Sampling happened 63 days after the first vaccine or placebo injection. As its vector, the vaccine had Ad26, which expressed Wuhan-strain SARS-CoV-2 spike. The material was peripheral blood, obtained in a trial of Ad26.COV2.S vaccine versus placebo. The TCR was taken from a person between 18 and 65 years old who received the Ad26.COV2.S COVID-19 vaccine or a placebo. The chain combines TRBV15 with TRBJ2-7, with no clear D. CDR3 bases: TGTGCCACTCAAAGAGGCGGTTTCTACGAGCAGTACTTC. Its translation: CATQRGGFYEQYF.